One sample yielded the 4 T cell receptor beta chains listed below, sequenced in a study of T cell responses to AZD1222 COVID-19 vaccine. Sequenced by immunoSEQ multiplex PCR; TCRdb stores in-frame clones only, minus some. This sample has some 96,000 clones, with roughly 83% found just once. The sample was peripheral blood, taken 28 days after the second AZD1222 dose. These receptors were obtained from an adult who received the AZD1222 COVID-19 vaccine.

This chain links TRBV18 with TRBJ1-5; 10 bases map to TRBD1. Germline values: CDR1 KGHSH, CDR2 LQKENI. With V trimmed by 3 bases and J by 4 bases, 3 bases remained unmatched. There are 15 residues in the CDR3. The CDR3 DNA is TGTGCCAGCTCACCGGGACAGGGGACGAATCAGCCCCAGCATTTT. It is translated as CASSPGQGTNQPQHF.

The V and J genes are TRBV4-1 and TRBJ2-2, with D maybe TRBD2 (6 bases). V gave up 4 bases and J gave up 1 base, with 10 bases separating them. The germline V gene encodes CDR1 MGHRA and CDR2 YSYEKL. CDR3 size: 15 residues. DNA for the CDR3: TGCGCCAGCAGCCTTGGGACTCAGAACACCGGGGAGCTGTTTTTT. Translating gives CASSLGTQNTGELFF.

This clone was recorded a few times. The chain has TRBV5-1 and TRBJ2-7, with D possibly called TRBD1 or TRBD2 (5 bases each). This CDR3 has 15 residues. Trimming shortened V by 4 bases and J by 1 base, and 15 bases separated the two germline ends. CDR1 is SGHRS and CDR2 is YFSETQ in the germline V gene. CDR3 region: CASSRKEGKSYEQYF. The CDR3 DNA follows: TGCGCCAGCAGCCGAAAAGAGGGGAAGTCCTACGAGCAGTACTTC. Full variable domain (outside the CDR3, taken from reference TRBV5-1 and TRBJ2-7): KAGVTQTPRYLIKTRGQQVTLSCSPISGHRSVSWYQQTPGQGLQFLFEYFSETQRNKGNFPGRFSGRQFSNSRSEMNVSTLELGDSALYLCASSRKEGKSYEQYFGPGTRLTVT.

The rearrangement joins TRBV2 to TRBJ1-2; D is unclear. The V and J ends lost 7 bases and 4 bases respectively, with 16 bases between them. There are 14 residues in the CDR3. Germline values: CDR1 SNHLY, CDR2 FYNNEI. The CDR3 spells CASKEQDVPYGYTF. The CDR3 DNA reads TGTGCCAGCAAAGAGCAGGATGTACCCTATGGCTACACCTTC.